Listed here are 27 T cell receptor beta chains from one sample, sequenced in a study of blood T cell repertoires in COVID-19. The data were produced by immunoSEQ multiplex PCR, yet TCRdb's version contains in-frame clones alone and is incomplete. The profile shows some 240,000 clones, around nine tenths of them singletons. Sequencing used peripheral blood. The source is a man in his 60s with COVID-19, enrolled during active disease.

J is TRBJ1-1 and V is TRBV12-3 or TRBV12-4; D gene uncertain. The V end was cut by 3 bases, the J end by 1 base, with 6 bases between. CDR3 length: 13 residues. The CDR3 nucleotides are TGTGCCAGCAGTTTCTCAGGGAACACTGAAGCTTTCTTT. This encodes CASSFSGNTEAFF.

This rearrangement joins TRBV3-1 (or the pseudogene TRBV3-2) to TRBJ2-7; D might be TRBD2 (6 bases). Germline lookup yields CDR1 LGHDT and CDR2 YNNKEL (reference sequence). V shed 2 bases and J shed 2 bases, with 19 bases lying between them. The CDR3 contains 17 residues. In nucleotides, the CDR3 is TGTGCCAGCAGCCAAACCTGGGGTGGCGGGATCGCCTACGAGCAGTACTTC. Amino acid sequence: CASSQTWGGGIAYEQYF.

V usage is TRBV5-1 and J usage is TRBJ2-1, with TRBD1 as a possible D gene (8 bases). The germline V gene encodes CDR1 SGHRS and CDR2 YFSETQ. The ends were cut back, 3 bases at V and 4 bases at J, with 14 bases in the middle. CDR3 length equals 15 residues. The CDR3 bases are TGCGCCAGCAGCTACTACAGGGGGGGTTACAATGAGCAGTTCTTC. Translating gives CASSYYRGGYNEQFF. The variable domain in full, with the rest retrieved from reference TRBV5-1 and TRBJ2-1, is KAGVTQTPRYLIKTRGQQVTLSCSPISGHRSVSWYQQTPGQGLQFLFEYFSETQRNKGNFPGRFSGRQFSNSRSEMNVSTLELGDSALYLCASSYYRGGYNEQFFGPGTRLTVL.

This rearrangement joins TRBV18 to TRBJ2-5, with a weak D call TRBD2 (5 bases). V lost 4 bases and J 2 bases, leaving 11 bases between the germline ends. This CDR3 region has 14 residues. CDR1 and CDR2 (germline): KGHSH, LQKENI. Here the CDR3 DNA reads TGTGCCAGCTCACGTGGTACGGGACAAGAGACCCAGTACTTC. Protein sequence: CASSRGTGQETQYF.

The V and J genes are TRBV2 and TRBJ1-2; tentative D call: TRBD1 (6 bases). V lost 7 bases and J lost 2, with 17 bases in between. The germline V gene encodes CDR1 SNHLY and CDR2 FYNNEI. This CDR3 is 15 amino acids long. The CDR3 DNA sequence: TGTGCCAGCATCCTACAGGGCTTGTCGAACTATGGCTACACCTTC. Protein product: CASILQGLSNYGYTF.

V usage is TRBV7-2 and J usage is TRBJ2-1; weak D call: TRBD2 (7 bases). V was clipped by 5 bases and J by 9 bases, with 20 bases between them. Germline lookup yields CDR1 SGHTA and CDR2 FQGNSA. The CDR3 is 15 residues long. The CDR3 nucleotides are TGTGCCAGCAGCCCCCAAGGGGGGGGCCAGGTTGAGCAGTTCTTC. Its protein product is CASSPQGGGQVEQFF.

The rearrangement uses TRBV10-1 and TRBJ1-1, with 8 nucleotides matching TRBD1. The CDR3 is 13 amino acids. Germline-derived CDR1 and CDR2 are WNHNN and SYGVQD (reference sequence). V lost 5 bases to trimming and J lost 4 bases; unmatched junction nucleotides: 3. As DNA, the CDR3 is TGCGCCAGCAGTCAGACAGGGGTCACTGAAGCTTTCTTT. Protein product: CASSQTGVTEAFF.

The genes are TRBV9 and TRBJ1-3; D possibly corresponds to TRBD1 (5 bases). V shed 1 base and J shed 0 bases, with 14 bases lying between them. The germline V gene encodes CDR1 SGDLS and CDR2 YYNGEE. This CDR3 has 17 amino acids. In nucleotides, the CDR3 is TGTGCCAGCAGCGTAAAACAGGTAGCTACCTCTGGAAACACCATATATTTT. Amino acid sequence: CASSVKQVATSGNTIYF.

This clone was seen just once. The rearrangement uses TRBV7-8 and TRBJ2-2; 7 nucleotides match TRBD1. Germline trimming cut 6 bases from V and 3 bases from J; bases unmatched to any gene: 7. Germline CDR1 SGHVS, CDR2 FQNEAQ. The CDR3 length is 15 residues. CDR3 protein: CASRSDRADTGELFF. Here the CDR3 DNA reads TGTGCCAGCAGATCCGACAGGGCAGACACCGGGGAGCTGTTTTTT. Drawing the rest from reference TRBV7-8 and TRBJ2-2, the complete variable domain is GAGVSQSPRYKVAKRGQDVALRCDPISGHVSLFWYQQALGQGPEFLTYFQNEAQLDKSGLPSDRFFAERPEGSVSTLKIQRTQQEDSAVYLCASRSDRADTGELFFGEGSRLTVL.

V and J are TRBV2 and TRBJ1-3, with D unresolved. CDR1 is SNHLY, CDR2 FYNNEI, per germline. The CDR3 extends over 14 amino acids. The germline V and J ends were trimmed by 6 bases and 1 base, with 10 bases remaining between them. The CDR3 here is CASRATSSGNTIYF. CDR3 DNA: TGTGCCAGCAGGGCAACATCGTCTGGAAACACCATATATTTT.

The V and J genes are TRBV7-6 and TRBJ1-1, with a tentative D call TRBD1 (5 bases). Germline V gives CDR1 SGHVS, CDR2 FNYEAQ. This CDR3 spans 16 amino acids. Between the trimmed V and J ends, which lost 10 bases and 0 bases, there was a span of 21 bases. DNA of the CDR3: TGTGCCACCAAAATTATATCGGGGGTCTTGAACACTGAAGCTTTCTTT. Its protein is CATKIISGVLNTEAFF.

This clone appeared once. The DNA for the CDR3 is TGTGCCATCACGGCGGATGCTAACTATGGCTACACCTTC. It is translated as CAITADANYGYTF. This rearrangement joins TRBV10-3 to TRBJ1-2, with D unclear. Germline V gives CDR1 ENHRY, CDR2 SYGVKD. Trimming left V 7 bases short and J 0 bases short, with 9 bases between. The CDR3 runs 13 residues.

The V and J genes are TRBV5-1 and TRBJ2-4, with 7 bases that match TRBD2. The J segment lost 8 bases and the V segment lost 3 bases, leaving 8 bases of the junction unmatched. The CDR3 is 14 residues long. Germline V gene lookup returns CDR1 SGHRS and CDR2 YFSETQ. CDR3 sequence: CASSSGGSADIQYF. CDR3 nucleotide sequence: TGCGCCAGCAGCTCCGGGGGGAGTGCGGACATTCAGTACTTC.

The chain joins TRBV6-6 to TRBJ1-5; 8 bases are shared with TRBD1. V was clipped by 6 bases and J by 4 bases; unmatched bases: 5. CDR3 length equals 14 residues. CDR1 MNHNY and CDR2 SVGAGI come from the germline V gene (reference sequence). CDR3 loop: CASSLDRANQPQHF. CDR3 nucleotide sequence: TGTGCCAGCAGCCTGGACAGGGCGAATCAGCCCCAGCATTTT.

A word on this clone: The same CDR3 is also encoded by other DNA sequences in this sample. The rearrangement joins TRBV5-4 to TRBJ2-7, with 7 nucleotides matching TRBD2. The CDR3 has 13 residues. Germline CDR1 reads SGHNT; CDR2 reads YYREEE (reference sequence). V trimming: 4 bases; J trimming: 1 base; junction bases outside the gene matches: 2. The CDR3 here is CASSPGGSYEQYF. CDR3 bases: TGTGCCAGCAGCCCGGGGGGTTCCTACGAGCAGTACTTC. The full variable domain, with the rest looked up from reference TRBV5-4 and TRBJ2-7, is ETGVTQSPTHLIKTRGQQVTLRCSSQSGHNTVSWYQQALGQGPQFIFQYYREEENGRGNFPPRFSGLQFPNYSSELNVNALELDDSALYLCASSPGGSYEQYFGPGTRLTVT.

V and J are TRBV18 and TRBJ1-2, with TRBD1 matching 10 bases. CDR1 and CDR2 from the germline V gene are KGHSH and LQKENI. CDR3 length: 14 residues. V trimming: 4 bases; J trimming: 3 bases; junction bases outside the gene matches: 2. The CDR3 reads CASSQGQGDYGYTF. CDR3 bases: TGTGCCAGCTCACAAGGACAGGGGGACTATGGCTACACCTTC.

This sequence joins TRBV4-1 and TRBJ2-7; TRBD1 agrees at 9 bases. The CDR3 runs to 16 residues. The V segment lost 5 bases and the J segment 6 bases; nucleotides outside the gene matches: 14. Germline V gene sequence: CDR1 MGHRA, CDR2 YSYEKL. This CDR3 reads CASSIPPGQGYPEQYF. The DNA for the CDR3 is TGCGCCAGCAGCATTCCCCCCGGACAGGGGTACCCCGAGCAGTACTTC.

With regard to this clone: The same CDR3 is also encoded by other DNA sequences in this sample. The chain is built from TRBV18 and TRBJ1-1; no clear D. V was pared by 3 bases and J by 1 base, with 12 bases between. Germline V lookup: CDR1 KGHSH, CDR2 LQKENI. CDR3 size: 15 residues. The CDR3: CASSPPTGRNTEAFF. In nucleotides, the CDR3 is TGTGCCAGCTCACCTCCAACCGGGAGGAACACTGAAGCTTTCTTT.

V usage is TRBV4-3 and J usage is TRBJ2-7; possible D gene TRBD1, 6 bases. Per germline, CDR1 LGHNA and CDR2 YSLEER. V lost 4 bases and J lost 5, with 12 bases in between. The CDR3 loop spans 13 amino acids. CDR3 nucleotide sequence: TGCGCCAGCAGCCGGTCCCACAGGGACGAGCAGTACTTC. Amino acids: CASSRSHRDEQYF.

V gene TRBV6-5 combines with J gene TRBJ2-7; 10 nucleotides align to TRBD1. Trimming removed 6 bases from V and 3 bases from J; junction bases left unmatched: 8. The germline V gene encodes CDR1 MNHEY and CDR2 SVGAGI. The CDR3 consists of 15 residues. This CDR3 reads CASSSMGTGDYEQYF. CDR3 nucleotides: TGTGCCAGCAGCTCAATGGGGACAGGGGACTACGAGCAGTACTTC.

V and J are TRBV4-2 and TRBJ2-7; D not certain. Trimming removed 0 bases at V and 3 bases at J, with 6 bases between. CDR3 length: 13 residues. CDR1 and CDR2 (germline): LGHNA, YNFKEQ. CDR3 in DNA: TGTGCCAGCAGCCAAGATCTACGCTACGAGCAGTACTTC. It is translated as CASSQDLRYEQYF.

The chain combines TRBV5-1 with TRBJ1-1; TRBD1 matches 7 bases. The trim removed 5 bases at V and 5 bases at J, leaving 6 bases unmatched. The CDR3 totals 13 residues. CDR1 is SGHRS, CDR2 YFSETQ, per germline. Written as DNA, the CDR3 is TGCGCCAGCAGGGCGACAGGGTCTACTGAAGCTTTCTTT. It specifies CASRATGSTEAFF.

The J gene is TRBJ1-4, the V gene TRBV7-9; D is unclear. V was shortened by 1 base and J by 5 bases, with 11 bases between the two germline ends. The CDR3 loop spans 15 amino acids. The germline V gene has CDR1 SEHNR and CDR2 FQNEAQ (reference sequence). DNA of the CDR3: TGTGCCAGCAGCTTAGAAGGCACGGGAAATGAAAAACTGTTTTTT. As protein: CASSLEGTGNEKLFF.

This clone was detected once. The chain uses TRBV11-2 and TRBJ1-1, with D possibly TRBD1 on 5 matching bases. Germline CDR1 and CDR2: SGHAT and FQNNGV. CDR3 length: 14 residues. The V end lost 5 bases, the J end lost 4 bases, and 14 bases lay between the germline ends. The CDR3 loop is CASSPRGGVTEAFF. In DNA, the CDR3 is TGTGCCAGCAGCCCCCGGGGAGGGGTCACTGAAGCTTTCTTT.

This chain connects TRBV19 to TRBJ2-3; 12 bases are shared with TRBD2. The CDR3 sequence is 19 residues long. V shed 5 bases and J 2 bases; nucleotides not matched to a gene: 14. CDR1 is LNHDA, CDR2 SQIVND, per germline (reference sequence). In DNA form, the CDR3 reads TGTGCCAGTAGTTCCTCCGGGACTAGCGGGTCGTTACACACAGATACGCAGTATTTT. Encoded protein: CASSSSGTSGSLHTDTQYF.

The CDR3 nucleotides read TGCGCCAGCAGCAACACGGGACTAGCGGAAAGATACAATGAGCAGTTCTTC. Translating it yields CASSNTGLAERYNEQFF. This sequence joins TRBV5-1 and TRBJ2-1; the match to TRBD2 covers 11 bases. Germline assignment: CDR1 SGHRS and CDR2 YFSETQ. This CDR3 contains 17 residues. With 4 bases clipped from V and 4 bases from J, the junction kept 10 bases outside the gene matches.

The chain uses TRBV15 and TRBJ2-1; TRBD2 matches 7 bases. CDR1 is LNHNV and CDR2 is YYDKDF in the germline V gene (reference sequence). This CDR3 has 15 residues. V gave up 4 bases and J gave up 4 bases; unmatched junction bases: 7. The CDR3 nucleotides read TGTGCCACCAGCACCCTGGGGGGGGAGTACAATGAGCAGTTCTTC. Protein: CATSTLGGEYNEQFF.